The 5 T cell receptor beta chains listed next were all sequenced from one sample in a study of T cell changes during pregnancy in multiple sclerosis. This table comes from immunoSEQ multiplex PCR, and its TCRdb copy is limited to in-frame clones, with some not included. This table has 95,000 to 150,000 clones, 90% to 95% appearing once. This specimen was peripheral blood, taken before pregnancy. The receptors originated from a female donor with multiple sclerosis, enrolled in a pregnancy study.

The chain recombines TRBV27 with TRBJ2-1; a weak D match, TRBD2 (6 bases). Germline V lookup: CDR1 MNHEY, CDR2 SMNVEV (reference sequence). The length of the CDR3 is 14 residues. V lost 7 bases to trimming and J lost 0 bases, with 10 bases between them. The CDR3 coding sequence is TGTGCCAGCAAAGAGCGGGCCTCCTACAATGAGCAGTTCTTC. Its translation: CASKERASYNEQFF.

CDR3 in amino acids: CAFQEGGEQYF. The CDR3 nucleotides read TGTGCCTTTCAGGAAGGGGGCGAGCAGTACTTC. V is TRBV30 and J is TRBJ2-7; maybe TRBD1 (6 bases). The CDR3 has 11 residues. Germline-derived CDR1 and CDR2 are GTSNPN and SVGIG (reference sequence). Trimming pared 7 bases from V and 6 bases from J, leaving 13 bases between.

The CDR3 nucleotides read TGTGCCAGCAGTGTACAGGGGGCCGCTAATGAAAAACTGTTTTTT. Its translation is CASSVQGAANEKLFF. The rearrangement uses TRBV9 and TRBJ1-4, with 9 bases matching TRBD1. CDR1 is SGDLS and CDR2 is YYNGEE in the germline V gene. J was trimmed by 3 bases and V by 5 bases; bases with no gene match: 5. The CDR3 is made up of 15 amino acids.

The chain is built from TRBV9 and TRBJ2-2; TRBD1 agrees at 9 bases. This CDR3 is 17 amino acids long. The germline CDR1 and CDR2 sequences are SGDLS and YYNGEE. V lost 4 bases, J lost 2 bases, and 9 bases stayed unmatched. The CDR3, as DNA: TGTGCCAGCAGCCAAATCTCGGGACAGGGAAACACCGGGGAGCTGTTTTTT. This sequence encodes CASSQISGQGNTGELFF.

This clone occurred once. The chain links TRBV7-3 to TRBJ2-2, with 7 bases identical to TRBD1. CDR1 and CDR2 from the germline V gene are SGHTA and FQGTGA. The ends lost 5 bases at V and 0 bases at J; junction bases unmatched: 3. CDR3 length: 15 amino acids. The CDR3 DNA reads TGTGCCAGCAGCGTAGGGACAGCGAACACCGGGGAGCTGTTTTTT. Its translation: CASSVGTANTGELFF. Using reference TRBV7-3 and TRBJ2-2 for the parts outside the CDR3, the full variable domain is GAGVSQTPSNKVTEKGKYVELRCDPISGHTALYWYRQSLGQGPEFLIYFQGTGAADDSGLPNDRFFAVRPEGSVSTLKIQRTERGDSAVYLCASSVGTANTGELFFGEGSRLTVL.